This TCR beta chain was documented in a study of blood T cell repertoires in COVID-19. Across the whole study: Some COVID-19 samples were acute and others convalescent; all came from the United States, Italy and Spain.

Participant reports of clinical history set cohort assignment. This clone was picked up a small number of times. TCRdb keeps only in-frame clones here, not all; method: immunoSEQ multiplex PCR. This sample carries a few hundred thousand clones, around 85% of them seen once, and the ten largest clones take roughly 4.2%. CDR1 is SGDLS and CDR2 is YYNGEE in the germline V gene. This CDR3 region has 17 residues. The V segment lost 5 bases and the J segment 3 bases; nucleotides outside the gene matches: 11. J is TRBJ1-3 and V is TRBV9; 10 bases are a match to TRBD1. This receptor was obtained from a woman aged 40 to 50 with acute COVID-19. Sequencing was carried out using PBMCs or T cells enriched from blood (not recorded which). The CDR3 here is CASSSTGTGAYGNTIYF. CDR3 coding DNA: TGTGCCAGCAGTTCAACGGGGACAGGGGCTTATGGAAACACCATATATTTT.